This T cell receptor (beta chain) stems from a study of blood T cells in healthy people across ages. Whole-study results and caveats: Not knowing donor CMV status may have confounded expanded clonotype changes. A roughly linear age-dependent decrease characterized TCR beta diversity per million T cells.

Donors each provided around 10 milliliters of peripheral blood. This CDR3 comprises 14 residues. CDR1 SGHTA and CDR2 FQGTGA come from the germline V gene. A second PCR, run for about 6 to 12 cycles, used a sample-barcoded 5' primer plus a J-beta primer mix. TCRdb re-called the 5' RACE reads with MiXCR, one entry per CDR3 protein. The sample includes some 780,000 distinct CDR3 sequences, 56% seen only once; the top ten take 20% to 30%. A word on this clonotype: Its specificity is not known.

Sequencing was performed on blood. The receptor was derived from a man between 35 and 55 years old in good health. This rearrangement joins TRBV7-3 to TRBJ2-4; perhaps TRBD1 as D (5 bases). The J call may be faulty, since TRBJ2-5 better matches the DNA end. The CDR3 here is CASSLNGAPETQYF. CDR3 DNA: TGTGCCAGCAGCTTAAATGGGGCGCCAGAGACCCAGTACTTC.